The clone carrying this TCR beta chain showed up just a few times. This CDR3 is built from 11 residues. Trimming stripped 2 bases from V and 4 bases from J, with 4 bases between. CDR1 and CDR2 from the germline V gene are SGHDT and YYEEEE. This sample stems from a study of blood T cell repertoires in COVID-19. Across the study: Both acute and convalescent COVID-19 samples were obtained from the United States, Italy and Spain. PBMCs, B-cell-depleted T cells, or T cells were the source of the cDNA or gDNA that made up the material.

In the authors' workflow: Nucleated cell counts were estimated from reference gene primer amplification. Profiled with immunoSEQ multiplex PCR; TCRdb holds only in-frame clones, not every one. D and trimming come from the DNA, and the V and J calls and clone size come from that table. The sample has some 180,000 clones, about 76% seen once; the top ten hold approximately 9%. The V gene is TRBV5-6, the J gene TRBJ2-7; D unclear. Sequenced material: peripheral blood. The origin of this receptor is a woman aged 45-65 years with active or convalescent COVID-19. The CDR3 nucleotides are TGTGCCAGCAGCTTTACATACGAGCAGTACTTC. Translated, it gives CASSFTYEQYF. The whole variable domain, remainder taken from reference TRBV5-6 and TRBJ2-7, is DAGVTQSPTHLIKTRGQQVTLRCSPKSGHDTVSWYQQALGQGPQFIFQYYEEEERQRGNFPDRFSGHQFPNYSSELNVNALLLGDSALYLCASSFTYEQYFGPGTRLTVT.